The T cell receptor beta chain under discussion was sequenced for a study of shared clonotypes between healthy human individuals. The study's findings and limits: Clonotype sharing across donors was expected to vary with sequencing depth. In having few donors, the study represented limited genetic and exposure-history diversity.

Looked up from germline, CDR1 is MDHEN and CDR2 is SYDVKM. The CDR3 runs 13 residues. Deletions cut 7 bases from V and 4 bases from J, with 13 bases between. TCRdb keeps only in-frame clones here, not all; method: immunoSEQ multiplex PCR. This table has 450,000 to 500,000 clones, approximately 81% appearing once. On this clone: Its antigen is unknown.

The sample was PBMCs. The rearrangement joins TRBV28 to TRBJ1-1; possibly TRBD1 for D (5 bases). The TCR comes from a woman aged 40-49 years in good health. Some clones in this sample may be carry-over from other donors' samples. The CDR3 protein is CASKSGSGTEAFF. The CDR3 DNA reads TGTGCCAGCAAGTCAGGGTCTGGCACTGAAGCTTTCTTT. Drawing the rest from reference TRBV28 and TRBJ1-1, the complete variable domain is DVKVTQSSRYLVKRTGEKVFLECVQDMDHENMFWYRQDPGLGLRLIYFSYDVKMKEKGDIPEGYSVSREKKERFSLILESASTNQTSMYLCASKSGSGTEAFFGQGTRLTVV.